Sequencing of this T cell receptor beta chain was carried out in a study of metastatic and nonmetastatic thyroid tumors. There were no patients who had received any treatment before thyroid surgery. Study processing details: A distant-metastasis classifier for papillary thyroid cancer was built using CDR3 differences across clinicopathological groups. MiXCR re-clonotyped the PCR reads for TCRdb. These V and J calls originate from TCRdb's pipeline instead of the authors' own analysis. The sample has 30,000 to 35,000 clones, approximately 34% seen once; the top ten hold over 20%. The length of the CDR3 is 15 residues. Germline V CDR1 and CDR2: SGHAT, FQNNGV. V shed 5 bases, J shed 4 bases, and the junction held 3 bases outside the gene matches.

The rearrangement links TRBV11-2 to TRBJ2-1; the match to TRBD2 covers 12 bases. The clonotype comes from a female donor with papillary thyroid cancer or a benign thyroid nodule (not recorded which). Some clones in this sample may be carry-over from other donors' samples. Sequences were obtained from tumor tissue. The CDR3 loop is CASSPGLAGYNEQFF. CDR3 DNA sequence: TGTGCCAGCAGCCCCGGACTAGCGGGATACAATGAGCAGTTCTTC. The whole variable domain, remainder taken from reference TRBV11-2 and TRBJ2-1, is EAGVAQSPRYKIIEKRQSVAFWCNPISGHATLYWYQQILGQGPKLLIQFQNNGVVDDSQLPKDRFSAERLKGVDSTLKIQPAKLEDSAVYLCASSPGLAGYNEQFFGPGTRLTVL.